The source of this T cell receptor (beta chain) is a study of STAT5B mutations in CD4+ large granular lymphocyte leukemia. Points from the study as a whole: Patient CD4-sorted repertoires looked more clonal than healthy CD4+ repertoires, even without putative leukemic clones.

This was a survey-level run. Generated by immunoSEQ multiplex PCR, the TCRdb table keeps only in-frame clones and is missing some. Here the sample spans about 45,000 clones, 86% being singletons. In regard to this clone: Its antigen is as yet unknown.

Trimming cost V 6 bases and J 3 bases; bases outside gene matches: 6. In germline, CDR1 is MDHEN, CDR2 SYDVKM. The CDR3 covers 15 residues. The TCR sequence derives from a human donor in good health. Sequences were obtained from CD4+ T cells from blood buffy coats. The J gene is TRBJ1-1, the V gene TRBV28; 11 nucleotides align to TRBD1. The CDR3 bases are TGTGCCAGCAGGGCCCCGGGACAGGGGGACACTGAAGCTTTCTTT. It specifies CASRAPGQGDTEAFF.